The next 3 T cell receptor beta chains were all read from a single sample in a study of T cell responses to AZD1222 COVID-19 vaccine. Libraries were prepared by immunoSEQ multiplex PCR; TCRdb keeps only in-frame clonotypes and omits some of them. The sample carries approximately 140,000 clones, about 93% recorded once. This specimen was peripheral blood, taken on day 0 of AZD1222 vaccination. The receptors originated from an adult in good health.

V gene TRBV5-1 combines with J gene TRBJ1-1; D unclear. CDR3 length: 14 residues. Germline V CDR1 and CDR2: SGHRS, YFSETQ. V was shortened by 5 bases and J by 4 bases, with 15 bases between the two germline ends. The CDR3 region is CASSSEGWGTEAFF. The DNA of the CDR3 is TGCGCCAGCAGTTCCGAAGGGTGGGGCACTGAAGCTTTCTTT.

The chain joins TRBV11-2 to TRBJ2-1; TRBD1 agrees at 9 bases. Germline V lookup: CDR1 SGHAT, CDR2 FQNNGV. The trim removed 3 bases at V and 6 bases at J, leaving 6 bases unmatched. CDR3 length: 15 amino acids. The DNA of the CDR3 is TGTGCCAGCAGCTTGTGGACAGGGGTGGTCAATGAGCAGTTCTTC. Amino acid sequence: CASSLWTGVVNEQFF.

The CDR3 bases are TGTGCCAGCACCCCCACAGCAAACTCCTACGAGCAGTACTTC. This translates into CASTPTANSYEQYF. V gene TRBV18 combines with J gene TRBJ2-7; no clear D gene. The ends were cut back, 8 bases at V and 0 bases at J, with 14 bases in the middle. From germline, CDR1 is KGHSH and CDR2 LQKENI. CDR3 length: 14 residues.